The 27 T cell receptor beta chains presented below share a single source sample, sequenced in a study of Ad26.COV2.S vaccination and SARS-CoV-2 variants. TCRdb's copy holds only in-frame clones and misses some; the assay was immunoSEQ multiplex PCR. Here the sample spans around 320,000 clones, around 83% being singletons. As to treatment: 15 to 20 received Ad26.COV2.S at low or high dose, single or two shots; several received placebo; per-sample allocation not given. Following the first vaccine or placebo injection, samples were taken on day 63. Sample: peripheral blood, taken in a trial of Ad26.COV2.S vaccine versus placebo. Source of these receptors: a person aged 18-65 years who received the Ad26.COV2.S COVID-19 vaccine or a placebo.

The rearrangement links TRBV2 to TRBJ2-3, with D unclear. CDR3 size: 13 residues. Germline loops: CDR1 SNHLY, CDR2 FYNNEI. V was trimmed by 7 bases and J by 2 bases, leaving 10 bases between them. The CDR3 sequence: CASIASITDTQYF. For the CDR3, the DNA is TGTGCCAGCATCGCCTCGATCACAGATACGCAGTATTTT.

V and J are TRBV6-5 and TRBJ1-1; D remains unclear. Germline values: CDR1 MNHEY, CDR2 SVGAGI. V was pared by 8 bases and J by 1 base, with 5 bases between. The CDR3 contains 11 residues. The CDR3: CASLGNTEAFF. CDR3 bases: TGTGCCAGCTTAGGGAACACTGAAGCTTTCTTT.

The rearrangement uses TRBV14 and TRBJ2-2, with a possible D match to TRBD2 (6 bases). The CDR3 contains 20 residues. Per the germline V gene, CDR1 is SGHDN and CDR2 is FVKESK. Trimming shortened V by 0 bases and J by 1 base, and 21 bases separated the two germline ends. In DNA, the CDR3 is TGTGCCAGCAGCCAAGATGGATTTGCGGCGTGGCGGGGGAACACCGGGGAGCTGTTTTTT. Its protein is CASSQDGFAAWRGNTGELFF.

The V call is TRBV6-5, the J call TRBJ1-1; D is unclear. The CDR3 covers 12 residues. The V end was cut by 4 bases, the J end by 5 bases, with 8 bases between. Germline lookup yields CDR1 MNHEY and CDR2 SVGAGI. CDR3: CASSSVLTEAFF. The CDR3 coding sequence is TGTGCCAGCAGTTCTGTGTTAACTGAAGCTTTCTTT.

V gene TRBV5-1 combines with J gene TRBJ1-3, with D possibly matching TRBD1 (6 bases). Germline loops: CDR1 SGHRS, CDR2 YFSETQ. The CDR3 is made up of 13 amino acids. V lost 7 bases and J 4 bases, leaving 12 bases between the germline ends. CDR3 residues: CASSPGTGNTIYF. The CDR3 DNA sequence: TGCGCCAGCTCACCCGGGACAGGAAACACCATATATTTT.

The J gene is TRBJ2-4, the V gene TRBV19; TRBD1 agrees at 8 bases. Germline CDR1 and CDR2: LNHDA and SQIVND (reference sequence). The CDR3 is 16 amino acids. The junction had 6 bases not matched to a gene; V was cut back by 5 bases and J by 0 bases. CDR3: CASSPRTGLAKNIQYF. CDR3 DNA sequence: TGTGCCAGTAGTCCCCGGACAGGGCTAGCCAAAAACATTCAGTACTTC.

The CDR3 is CASSQDDRPNTEAFF. The DNA for the CDR3 is TGTGCCAGCAGCCAAGATGACAGGCCGAACACTGAAGCTTTCTTT. V gene TRBV3-1 (or the pseudogene TRBV3-2) combines with J gene TRBJ1-1; weak D call: TRBD1 (6 bases). This CDR3 is built from 15 residues. Germline V gives CDR1 LGHDT, CDR2 YNNKEL (reference sequence). Trimming pared 0 bases from V and 1 base from J, leaving 9 bases between.

V usage is TRBV10-2 and J usage is TRBJ1-4; D is ambiguous. V was pared by 3 bases and J by 5 bases, with 10 bases between. Germline V CDR1 and CDR2: WSHSY, SAAADI. The CDR3 runs to 14 residues. Here the CDR3 reads CASSDLDGNEKLFF. The CDR3 DNA reads as TGCGCCAGCAGTGACTTGGACGGCAATGAAAAACTGTTTTTT.

The chain combines TRBV20-1 with TRBJ2-5, with D tentatively TRBD2 (6 bases). Trimming took off 6 bases at V and 9 bases at J, with 14 bases between the two ends. Looked up from germline, CDR1 is DFQATT and CDR2 is SNEGSKA (reference sequence). The CDR3 contains 11 residues. The CDR3 sequence is CSARLGRPQYF. CDR3 nucleotides: TGCAGTGCGAGACTAGGACGGCCCCAGTACTTC.

This rearrangement joins TRBV11-2 to TRBJ1-1; D uncertain. Trimming pared 3 bases from V and 0 bases from J, leaving 5 bases between. CDR1 is SGHAT, CDR2 FQNNGV, per germline. The CDR3 has 13 residues. Here the CDR3 reads CASSFWMNTEAFF. CDR3 bases: TGTGCCAGCAGCTTCTGGATGAACACTGAAGCTTTCTTT.

The chain employs TRBV12-3 or TRBV12-4 and TRBJ2-1; a possible D gene is TRBD1 (5 bases). This CDR3 is 12 amino acids long. Trimming pared 3 bases from V and 11 bases from J, leaving 11 bases between. The CDR3: CASSFDRRKQFF. The CDR3 region has the DNA TGTGCCAGCAGTTTCGACAGAAGAAAGCAGTTCTTC.

V is TRBV6-1 and J is TRBJ2-1, with D perhaps matching TRBD1 or TRBD2 (6 bases each). V was clipped by 3 bases and J by 11 bases, with 14 bases between them. CDR1 and CDR2 (germline): MNHNS, SASEGT. CDR3 size: 13 residues. CDR3 protein: CASSDPGGRKQFF. Written as DNA, the CDR3 is TGTGCCAGCAGTGACCCTGGGGGGCGGAAGCAGTTCTTC.

This clone is a singleton in its sample. V gene TRBV30 combines with J gene TRBJ1-5; possibly TRBD1 for D (5 bases). The CDR3 contains 16 residues. Deletions cut 0 bases from V and 8 bases from J, with 20 bases between. CDR1 and CDR2 from the germline V gene are GTSNPN and SVGIG (reference sequence). In DNA form, the CDR3 reads TGTGCCTGGAGTGTACGGGGCCCTCGCTCCTTTGAGCCCCAGCATTTT. This encodes CAWSVRGPRSFEPQHF.

V and J are TRBV3-1 (or the pseudogene TRBV3-2) and TRBJ1-1; unclear D gene. The germline CDR1 and CDR2 sequences are LGHDT and YNNKEL (reference sequence). The CDR3 consists of 14 residues. Trimming shortened V by 1 base and J by 5 bases, and 11 bases separated the two germline ends. CDR3 residues: CASSQVLHGTEAFF. DNA of the CDR3: TGTGCCAGCAGCCAAGTCCTCCATGGAACTGAAGCTTTCTTT.

The chain links TRBV7-3 to TRBJ2-7; D remains ambiguous. The CDR3 loop spans 16 amino acids. The V end lost 2 bases, the J end lost 3 bases, and 17 bases lay between the germline ends. From germline, CDR1 is SGHTA and CDR2 FQGTGA. This CDR3 reads CASSLSPGRPDYEQYF. The DNA for the CDR3 is TGTGCCAGCAGCTTATCCCCAGGCAGGCCGGACTACGAGCAGTACTTC.

This chain connects TRBV11-2 to TRBJ2-3, with 7 bases lining up with TRBD2. Trimming took 0 bases from V and 3 from J; bases not matched to a gene: 3. Germline V gene data show CDR1 as SGHAT and CDR2 as FQNNGV. This CDR3 contains 15 residues. The CDR3: CASSLDERGTDTQYF. DNA of the CDR3: TGTGCCAGCAGCTTAGACGAGCGGGGAACAGATACGCAGTATTTT.

The chain links TRBV21-1 to TRBJ2-3; the D call TRBD1 from the table was never checked on the DNA. TRBV21-1 is a recognized pseudogene. This CDR3 has 19 amino acids. The CDR3 DNA is TGTGCCAGCAGCAAATATGGGACAGGGGGCTTGTCTAGCACAGATACGCAGTATTTT. This codes for CASSKYGTGGLSSTDTQYF.

The DNA for the CDR3 is TGCGCCAGCAGCTTGGGAGGGGCTGAAAACATTCAGTACTTC. It encodes CASSLGGAENIQYF. The chain is built from TRBV5-1 and TRBJ2-4; either TRBD1 or TRBD2 may fit D (5 bases each). With 0 bases removed from V and 5 bases from J, the gap between germline ends came to 9 bases. Germline V CDR1 and CDR2: SGHRS, YFSETQ. This CDR3 has 14 residues.

The gene calls are TRBV9 and TRBJ2-3, with 14 bases fitting TRBD2. Germline V gene lookup returns CDR1 SGDLS and CDR2 YYNGEE. V lost 1 base, J lost 6 bases, and 7 bases stayed unmatched. This CDR3 is built from 17 residues. CDR3 DNA sequence: TGTGCCAGCAGCGTATCTTCGGGACTAGCGGGGGCGGATACGCAGTATTTT. The encoded protein is CASSVSSGLAGADTQYF. Combining the CDR3 with reference TRBV9 and TRBJ2-3 gives the whole variable domain DSGVTQTPKHLITATGQRVTLRCSPRSGDLSVYWYQQSLDQGLQFLIQYYNGEERAKGNILERFSAQQFPDLHSELNLSSLELGDSALYFCASSVSSGLAGADTQYFGPGTRLTVL.

The J gene is TRBJ2-1, the V gene TRBV5-1, with D possibly matching TRBD1 (6 bases). Germline assignment: CDR1 SGHRS and CDR2 YFSETQ. CDR3 length: 12 amino acids. V dropped 2 bases and J dropped 12 bases, with 12 bases sitting between them. Here the CDR3 DNA reads TGCGCCAGCAGCTTACAGGGTCCCCCGCAGTTCTTC. The encoded protein is CASSLQGPPQFF.

This clone was detected a few times. The V and J genes are TRBV2 and TRBJ2-5; a possible D gene is TRBD2 (5 bases). Trimming removed 4 bases from V and 5 bases from J, with 11 bases in between. This CDR3 has 13 amino acids. Germline values: CDR1 SNHLY, CDR2 FYNNEI. The CDR3 region has the DNA TGTGCCAGCAGTGGTGAGGGCTGGGAGACCCAGTACTTC. Translating gives CASSGEGWETQYF.

The chain combines TRBV10-2 with TRBJ2-7; 7 nucleotides align to TRBD2. This CDR3 region has 16 residues. The V segment lost 6 bases and the J segment 0 bases; nucleotides outside the gene matches: 11. Per germline, CDR1 WSHSY and CDR2 SAAADI. For the CDR3, the DNA is TGCGCCAGCAGGGGGGATGGGCGGGGGAGCTCCTACGAGCAGTACTTC. Translating it yields CASRGDGRGSSYEQYF.

The count of this clone is one. V and J are TRBV10-2 and TRBJ1-5; D remains ambiguous. V was trimmed by 6 bases and J by 3 bases, leaving 18 bases between them. This CDR3 spans 16 amino acids. Germline V lookup: CDR1 WSHSY, CDR2 SAAADI. The CDR3 DNA reads as TGCGCCAGCAGCGAAGCGGGAGGTCGGGACAATCAGCCCCAGCATTTT. Amino acids: CASSEAGGRDNQPQHF.

The rearrangement joins TRBV7-2 to TRBJ1-1; possibly TRBD1 for D (5 bases). V lost 8 bases and J 6 bases, leaving 16 bases between the germline ends. The CDR3 totals 13 residues. The germline CDR1 and CDR2 sequences are SGHTA and FQGNSA. For the CDR3, the DNA is TGTGCCAGCCGGGAACAGGTACCTGCTGAAGCTTTCTTT. Encoded protein: CASREQVPAEAFF.

The J gene is TRBJ2-3, the V gene TRBV5-4; the D gene is possibly TRBD2 (7 bases). V was pared by 4 bases and J by 4 bases, with 22 bases between. CDR3 length equals 17 residues. Germline V CDR1 and CDR2: SGHNT, YYREEE (reference sequence). CDR3 DNA sequence: TGTGCCAGCAGCCCTGGGGGGCCGGGGGGCCGGTCAGATACGCAGTATTTT. This codes for CASSPGGPGGRSDTQYF.

The V and J genes are TRBV11-3 and TRBJ2-3, with 10 positions matching TRBD2. Germline V gene data show CDR1 as SGHNT and CDR2 as YENEEA. Germline trimming cut 2 bases from V and 2 bases from J; bases unmatched to any gene: 4. The CDR3 is 16 residues long. The CDR3 region has the DNA TGTGCCAGCAGCTTAAGGACTAGCGGACCCACAGATACGCAGTATTTT. It encodes CASSLRTSGPTDTQYF.

V and J are TRBV18 and TRBJ2-7; D gene unclear. Germline CDR1 KGHSH, CDR2 LQKENI. The CDR3 loop spans 14 amino acids. V was trimmed by 6 bases and J by 6 bases, leaving 18 bases between them. The CDR3 reads CASSETLNLREQYF. The CDR3, as DNA: TGTGCCAGCTCGGAGACTTTAAACCTACGCGAGCAGTACTTC.